This is a list of T cell receptor beta chains from one sample in a study of shared clonotypes between healthy human individuals. Measured with immunoSEQ multiplex PCR; TCRdb has only the in-frame clones, and not every one. The table includes around 1.9 million clones, 85% to 95% detected once. The sample comprised naive CD8+ T cells from PBMCs. These receptors came from a young man in good health. Some clones in this sample may be carry-over from other donors' samples. Each CDR3 is given with its conserved first and last residue. Each record gives: CDR3 protein, CDR3 DNA, J gene, V gene, clone size, D gene. D genes are given only for firm matches. Size is omitted from some rows. Given values are once, few, many or a class for expanded clones.

CASSLLWTGEKLFF TGTGCCAGCAGTTTATTGTGGACAGGTGAAAAACTGTTTTTT TRBJ1-4 TRBV27 . TRBD1
CASSIVLGPYEQYF TGTGCCAGTAGTATAGTGTTGGGACCCTACGAGCAGTACTTC TRBJ2-7 TRBV19 . .
CASSSPSAPSYEQYF TGTGCCAGCAGTTCTCCCAGCGCCCCTTCCTACGAGCAGTACTTC TRBJ2-7 TRBV27 . .
CASNSVADRGGNEQFF TGTGCCAGCAATTCGGTAGCGGACCGAGGAGGCAATGAGCAGTTCTTC TRBJ2-1 TRBV6-6 . .
CASSFAGTGYGYTF TGTGCCAGCAGTTTTGCAGGGACAGGCTATGGCTACACCTTC TRBJ1-2 TRBV28 . TRBD1
CASSFRLAGAFFGGELFF TGTGCCAGCAGCTTCCGACTAGCGGGAGCTTTTTTTGGCGGGGAGCTGTTTTTT TRBJ2-2 TRBV5-8 . TRBD2
CASSLGSSGRNYEQYF TGTGCCAGCAGCTTGGGGTCTAGCGGGAGGAACTACGAGCAGTACTTC TRBJ2-7 TRBV7-6 . TRBD2
CASSPAGFF TGTGCCAGCAGTCCCGCCGGGTTCTTC TRBJ2-1 TRBV28 . .
CASSLLGTGGHEQYF TGTGCCAGCAGCTTACTTGGGACAGGGGGCCACGAGCAGTACTTC TRBJ2-7 TRBV11-2 . TRBD1
CASNAGSGQGGSYEQYF TGTGCCAGCAACGCTGGAAGCGGACAGGGGGGCTCCTACGAGCAGTACTTC TRBJ2-7 TRBV27 . TRBD1
CASSLAGVSYEQYF TGTGCCAGCAGCTTAGCGGGAGTTTCGTACGAGCAGTACTTC TRBJ2-7 TRBV11-2 . .
CASSLKRGLPHNQPQHF TGTGCCAGCAGTCTTAAGAGGGGTCTCCCCCACAATCAGCCCCAGCATTTT TRBJ1-5 TRBV27 . .
CASSSATSGTYREQYF TGTGCCAGCAGCTCAGCGACTAGCGGGACCTACCGGGAGCAGTACTTC TRBJ2-7 TRBV7-9 . TRBD2
CASSLLAGYYNEQFF TGTGCCAGCTCCCTTCTAGCGGGATACTACAATGAGCAGTTCTTC TRBJ2-1 TRBV27 . TRBD2
CASSLTTGPNEKLFF TGTGCCAGCAGCTTAACGACAGGCCCTAATGAAAAACTGTTTTTT TRBJ1-4 TRBV7-9 few .
CASSPSFGRIRYEQYF TGTGCCAGCAGTCCTTCTTTCGGGAGGATACGTTACGAGCAGTACTTC TRBJ2-7 TRBV27 . TRBD2
CASSRYDRDTDTQYF TGTGCCAGTAGTCGATATGACAGGGACACAGATACGCAGTATTTT TRBJ2-3 TRBV19 . TRBD1
CASSPRSGPSYEQYF TGTGCCAGCAGTCCCAGGTCTGGGCCCAGCTACGAGCAGTACTTC TRBJ2-7 TRBV27 . .
CASSLVTGNEQYF TGCGCCAGCAGCTTAGTTACAGGGAACGAGCAGTACTTC TRBJ2-7 TRBV5-1 . .
CASSFRGSTYNEQFF TGTGCCAGCAGTTTTAGAGGCTCGACCTACAATGAGCAGTTCTTC TRBJ2-1 TRBV27 . .
CSVESLEPGNTIYF TGCAGCGTTGAGAGTCTGGAGCCTGGAAACACCATATATTTT TRBJ1-3 TRBV29-1 . .
CASSPGPTGEQETQYF TGTGCCAGCTCCCCCGGGCCTACCGGGGAACAAGAGACCCAGTACTTC TRBJ2-5 TRBV18 . .
CASSLGTSHTGELFF TGTGCCAGCAGCCTCGGGACTAGCCACACCGGGGAGCTGTTTTTT TRBJ2-2 TRBV11-3 . TRBD2
CAWGDSPGNEQFF TGTGCCTGGGGGGATTCCCCGGGGAATGAGCAGTTCTTC TRBJ2-1 TRBV30 . .
CASTWSFRSYEQYF TGTGCCAGCACGTGGAGCTTCCGTTCCTACGAGCAGTACTTC TRBJ2-7 TRBV6-5 . .
CASRPDTGELFF TGTGCCAGCAGGCCGGACACCGGGGAGCTGTTTTTT TRBJ2-2 TRBV6-5 once .
CASSLGTSTYEQYF TGCGCCAGCAGCCTAGGGACGTCTACCTACGAGCAGTACTTC TRBJ2-7 TRBV4-3 . .
CASSPAGEQYF TGCGCCAGCAGCCCGGCCGGAGAGCAGTACTTC TRBJ2-7 TRBV5-1 . .
CASSPRTGELFF TGTGCCAGCAGTCCCCGGACCGGGGAGCTGTTTTTT TRBJ2-2 TRBV9 . .
CASSYIDLSSYNEQFF TGTGCCAGCTCATATATCGACCTGAGCTCCTACAATGAGCAGTTCTTC TRBJ2-1 TRBV18 . .
CASPHTEAFF TGTGCCAGCCCCCACACTGAAGCTTTCTTT TRBJ1-1 TRBV6-1 . .
CASSARLGELFF TGTGCCAGTAGTGCCCGATTGGGGGAGCTGTTTTTT TRBJ2-2 TRBV19 . .
CASSSTPYSDGNYGYTF TGCGCCAGCAGCTCAACCCCCTACAGTGACGGAAACTATGGCTACACCTTC TRBJ1-2 TRBV5-1 . .
CASTSPGLSQPQHF TGTGCCAGCACCTCCCCGGGTTTGAGTCAGCCCCAGCATTTT TRBJ1-5 TRBV2 few .
CASSLLFRDSTDTQYF TGTGCCAGCAGTTTATTGTTCCGGGATAGCACAGATACGCAGTATTTT TRBJ2-3 TRBV27 . .
CASSFIQGSYEQYF TGTGCCAGCAGTTTCATACAGGGGAGTTACGAGCAGTACTTC TRBJ2-7 TRBV28 . TRBD1
CATSDLGSNQPQHF TGTGCCACCAGCGACTTGGGAAGCAATCAGCCCCAGCATTTT TRBJ1-5 TRBV15 . .
CASRKDREGYSNQPQHF TGTGCCAGCAGGAAGGACAGGGAGGGGTATAGCAATCAGCCCCAGCATTTT TRBJ1-5 TRBV28 . TRBD1
CALTEGAEQYF TGTGCCCTCACGGAGGGGGCCGAGCAGTACTTC TRBJ2-7 TRBV2 once .
CASSQGGGLAGDTQYF TGCGCCAGCAGCCAGGGGGGTGGGCTAGCGGGAGATACGCAGTATTTT TRBJ2-3 TRBV4-1 . TRBD2
CASSQGAPYQRQATTYEQYF TGCGCCAGCAGCCAAGGGGCCCCCTACCAGAGACAGGCTACTACCTACGAGCAGTACTTC TRBJ2-7 TRBV4-1 . .
CASSLRVPGKENTQYF TGTGCCAGCAGCTTACGCGTCCCAGGGAAAGAGAATACGCAGTATTTT TRBJ2-3 TRBV7-8 . .
CASSPKQGQPQHF TGTGCCAGCAGCCCTAAACAGGGCCAGCCCCAGCATTTT TRBJ1-5 TRBV7-2 . .
CAIWSVREAYNEQFF TGTGCCATCTGGAGTGTGCGGGAGGCCTACAATGAGCAGTTCTTC TRBJ2-1 TRBV28 . TRBD2
CASNPGQAISGANVLTF TGCGCCAGCAACCCGGGACAGGCTATCTCTGGGGCCAACGTCCTGACTTTC TRBJ2-6 TRBV5-1 . TRBD1
CAIRKTGWGETQYF TGTGCCATCAGGAAGACAGGGTGGGGAGAGACCCAGTACTTC TRBJ2-5 TRBV10-3 once TRBD1
CASSSGQGAGANVLTF TGTGCCAGCAGCTCGGGACAGGGTGCTGGGGCCAACGTCCTGACTTTC TRBJ2-6 TRBV2 . TRBD1
CASSRDRRETQYF TGTGCCAGTAGCCGGGACAGGAGGGAGACCCAGTACTTC TRBJ2-5 TRBV19 . TRBD1
CASSLGPGNTIYF TGCGCCAGCAGCTTAGGGCCTGGAAACACCATATATTTT TRBJ1-3 TRBV5-1 . .